This TCR beta chain was obtained from a study of regulatory T cells in long-lasting Graves disease. Through Arm-PCR of CDR3 regions and iRepertoire HTBI primers, TCR beta libraries were built. TCRdb reprocessed the multiplex PCR reads with MiXCR, giving one entry per CDR3 protein. The repertoire consists of around 420,000 distinct CDR3 sequences, with over 14% occurring once and the leading ten covering roughly 7.7%. The time point denotes: newly diagnosed GD, antithyroid drugs for less than 3 months. PBMCs provided the RNA from which the TCR library was made. The V gene end was trimmed by 4 bases and the J gene end by 0 bases; junction bases not matched to a gene: 5. The CDR3 is 16 residues long. Another study also made use of these data, one on T cells in Graves' hyperthyroidism and ophthalmopathy. Per that paper: In patients aged 18 to 65, hyperthyroidism was newly diagnosed, with duration under 2 months.

The input for sequencing was peripheral blood mononuclear cells (PBMCs), taken at new diagnosis, from a patient treated with antithyroid drugs. The chain joins TRBV12-3 or TRBV12-4 to TRBJ2-1; 8 bases fit TRBD2. This TCR derives from a woman aged 40 to 50 with Graves disease. CDR3 DNA sequence: TGTGCCAGCAGTTCGCCGAGCGGGAGCTCCTACAATGAGCAGTTCTTC. It translates to CASSSPSGSSYNEQFF.